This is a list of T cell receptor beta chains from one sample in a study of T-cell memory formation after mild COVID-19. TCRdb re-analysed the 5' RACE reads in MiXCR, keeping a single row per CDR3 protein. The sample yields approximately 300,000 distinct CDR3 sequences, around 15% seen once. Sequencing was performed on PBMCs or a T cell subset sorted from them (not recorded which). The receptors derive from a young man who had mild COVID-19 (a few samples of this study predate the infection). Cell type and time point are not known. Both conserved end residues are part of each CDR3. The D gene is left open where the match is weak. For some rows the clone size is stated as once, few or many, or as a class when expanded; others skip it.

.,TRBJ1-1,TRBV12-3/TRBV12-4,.,TGTGCCAGCAGTTTTAGGGCTTTGAGGTATGAAGCTTTCTTT,CASSFRALRYEAFF
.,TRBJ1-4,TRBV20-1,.,TGCAGTGCCACGACCGGAACTAATGAAAAACTGTTTTTT,CSATTGTNEKLFF
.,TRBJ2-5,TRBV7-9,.,TGTGCCAGCAGGACTGCGGGGGCCCAAGAGACCCAGTACTTC,CASRTAGAQETQYF
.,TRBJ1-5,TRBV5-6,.,TGTGCCAGCAGCTTCTCGGGGTCGGTGCAGCCCCAGCATTTT,CASSFSGSVQPQHF
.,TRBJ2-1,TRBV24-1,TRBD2,TGTGCCACCAGTGATTTCACTAGCGGGAGTGCCTTCAATGAGCAGTTCTTC,CATSDFTSGSAFNEQFF
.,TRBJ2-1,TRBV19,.,TGTGCCAGTAGGAGGAGGGGCTACGACAATGAGCAGTTCTTC,CASRRRGYDNEQFF
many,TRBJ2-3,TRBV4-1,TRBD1,TGCGCCAGCAGCCAAGAAGGGACAGGGACTACTATCACAGATACGCAGTATTTT,CASSQEGTGTTITDTQYF
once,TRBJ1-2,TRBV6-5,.,TGTGCCAGCAGTTACGGGCAGGGGTTAGTTGGCTACACCTTC,CASSYGQGLVGYTF
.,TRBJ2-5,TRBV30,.,TGTGCCTGGACGACCGGGTTCCCTTTTTCCGAGACCCAGTACTTC,CAWTTGFPFSETQYF
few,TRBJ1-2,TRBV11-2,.,TGTGCCAGCAGCCCCGGTCCCGAGCTCGGCTACACCTTC,CASSPGPELGYTF
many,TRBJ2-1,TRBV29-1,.,TGCAGCGCGGTGGGGACGGGGTACAATGAGCAGTTCTTC,CSAVGTGYNEQFF
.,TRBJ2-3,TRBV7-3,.,TGTGCCAGCAGCTTATCCTGGAACACAGATACGCAGTATTTT,CASSLSWNTDTQYF
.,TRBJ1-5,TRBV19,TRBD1,TGTGCCAGTACGCCGGGACAGTGGAGCAATCAGCCCCAGCATTTT,CASTPGQWSNQPQHF
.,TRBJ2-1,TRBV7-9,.,TGTGCCAGCAGCTTAGAGCCCGAGCAGTTCTTC,CASSLEPEQFF
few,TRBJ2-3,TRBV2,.,TGTGCCAGCAGTGCAGGATACCCAAACACAGATACGCAGTATTTT,CASSAGYPNTDTQYF
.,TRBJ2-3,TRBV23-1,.,TGCGCCAGCAGTTCGAGGCCAGGACTTCGGGTACGGACCACAGATACGCAGTATTTT,CASSSRPGLRVRTTDTQYF
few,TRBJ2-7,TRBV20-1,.,TGCAGTGCTAGATACCACACTAGGATCTCCTACGAGCAGTACTTC,CSARYHTRISYEQYF